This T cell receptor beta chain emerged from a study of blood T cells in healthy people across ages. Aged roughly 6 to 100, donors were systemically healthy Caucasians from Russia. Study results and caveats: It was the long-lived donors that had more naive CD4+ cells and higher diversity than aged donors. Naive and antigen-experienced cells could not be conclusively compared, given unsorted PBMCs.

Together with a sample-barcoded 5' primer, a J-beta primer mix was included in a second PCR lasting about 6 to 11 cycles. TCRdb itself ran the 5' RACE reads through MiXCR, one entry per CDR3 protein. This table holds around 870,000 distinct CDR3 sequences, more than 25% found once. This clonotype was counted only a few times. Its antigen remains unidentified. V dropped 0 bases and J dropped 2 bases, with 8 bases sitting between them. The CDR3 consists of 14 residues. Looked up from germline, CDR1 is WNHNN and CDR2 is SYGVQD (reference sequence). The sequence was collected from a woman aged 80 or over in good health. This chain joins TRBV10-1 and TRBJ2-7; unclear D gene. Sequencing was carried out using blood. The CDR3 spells CASSESRPPYEQYF. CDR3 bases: TGCGCCAGCAGTGAGTCCCGACCACCCTACGAGCAGTACTTC.